The following is a TCR beta chain sequence with its context. Data came from immunoSEQ multiplex PCR; TCRdb stores just in-frame clones and leaves some out. The sample contains about 150,000 clones, about 94% of which appear only once. This sample was taken from a study of control samples from healthy donors and cancer patients. Germline V gives CDR1 SGHKS, CDR2 YYEKEE (reference sequence). The CDR3 sequence is 18 residues long. V was clipped by 0 bases and J by 8 bases, with 27 bases between them. The sequence came from a man in his forties in good health. The rearrangement joins TRBV5-5 to TRBJ2-7, with D possibly being TRBD1 (7 bases). Sequencing was done on a sample of blood. CDR3 in DNA: TGTGCCAGCAGCTTGGATCTCGGAGGGGGCGGCGGAGCTGATCAGCAGTACTTC. This sequence encodes CASSLDLGGGGGADQQYF. The full variable domain, rest sourced from reference TRBV5-5 and TRBJ2-7, is DAGVTQSPTHLIKTRGQQVTLRCSPISGHKSVSWYQQVLGQGPQFIFQYYEKEERGRGNFPDRFSARQFPNYSSELNVNALLLGDSALYLCASSLDLGGGGGADQQYFGPGTRLTVT.